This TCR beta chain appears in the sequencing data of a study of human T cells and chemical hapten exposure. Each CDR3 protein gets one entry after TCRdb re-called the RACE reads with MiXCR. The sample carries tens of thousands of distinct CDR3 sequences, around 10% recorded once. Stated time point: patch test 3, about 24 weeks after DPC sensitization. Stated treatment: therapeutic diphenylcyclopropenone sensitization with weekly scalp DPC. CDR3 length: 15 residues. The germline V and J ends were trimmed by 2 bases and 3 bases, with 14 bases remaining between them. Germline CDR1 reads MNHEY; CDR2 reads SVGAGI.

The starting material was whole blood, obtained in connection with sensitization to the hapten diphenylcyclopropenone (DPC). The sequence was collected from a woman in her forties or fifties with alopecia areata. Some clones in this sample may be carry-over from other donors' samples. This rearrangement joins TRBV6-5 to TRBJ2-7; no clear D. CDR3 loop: CASSYQGSDIYEQYF. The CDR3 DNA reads TGTGCCAGCAGTTACCAAGGGTCGGATATCTACGAGCAGTACTTC.